This record looks at one T cell receptor (beta chain) sequence and its context. Its antigen is as yet unknown. This sample is drawn from a study of T cell repertoires in cytomegalovirus infection. Study outcomes and limitations: HLA-C-restricted TCR beta clonotypes specific for CMV led the ex vivo response.

TCRdb re-derived calls from the reads in MiXCR, one entry per CDR3 protein. This sample has more than 400,000 distinct CDR3 sequences; less than 30% occur once, and the top ten carry 13%. Trimming shortened V by 7 bases and J by 5 bases, and 23 bases separated the two germline ends. Germline V gene lookup returns CDR1 MNHNS and CDR2 SASEGT. The CDR3 has 16 residues. The genes are TRBV6-1 and TRBJ1-2; no firm D call. The origin of this receptor is a human donor in good health (CMV status not recorded). Some clones in this sample may be carry-over from other donors' samples. The specimen sequenced was PBMCs. This CDR3 is CASIEGMADVNYGYTF. CDR3 coding DNA: TGTGCCAGCATCGAAGGCATGGCGGACGTTAATTATGGCTACACCTTC.